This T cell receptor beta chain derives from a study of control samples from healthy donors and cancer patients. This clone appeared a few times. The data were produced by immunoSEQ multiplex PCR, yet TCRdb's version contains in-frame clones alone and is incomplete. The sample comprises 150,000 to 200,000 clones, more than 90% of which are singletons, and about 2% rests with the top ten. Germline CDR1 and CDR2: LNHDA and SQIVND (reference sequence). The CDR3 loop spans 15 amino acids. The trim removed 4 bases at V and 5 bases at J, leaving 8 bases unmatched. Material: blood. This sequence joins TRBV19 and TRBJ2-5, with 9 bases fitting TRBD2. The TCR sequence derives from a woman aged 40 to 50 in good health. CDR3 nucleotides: TGTGCCAGTAGTACCCCGGGACTAGCTGTTGAGACCCAGTACTTC. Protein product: CASSTPGLAVETQYF. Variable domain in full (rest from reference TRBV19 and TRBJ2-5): DGGITQSPKYLFRKEGQNVTLSCEQNLNHDAMYWYRQDPGQGLRLIYYSQIVNDFQKGDIAEGYSVSREKKESFPLTVTSAQKNPTAFYLCASSTPGLAVETQYFGPGTRLLVL.